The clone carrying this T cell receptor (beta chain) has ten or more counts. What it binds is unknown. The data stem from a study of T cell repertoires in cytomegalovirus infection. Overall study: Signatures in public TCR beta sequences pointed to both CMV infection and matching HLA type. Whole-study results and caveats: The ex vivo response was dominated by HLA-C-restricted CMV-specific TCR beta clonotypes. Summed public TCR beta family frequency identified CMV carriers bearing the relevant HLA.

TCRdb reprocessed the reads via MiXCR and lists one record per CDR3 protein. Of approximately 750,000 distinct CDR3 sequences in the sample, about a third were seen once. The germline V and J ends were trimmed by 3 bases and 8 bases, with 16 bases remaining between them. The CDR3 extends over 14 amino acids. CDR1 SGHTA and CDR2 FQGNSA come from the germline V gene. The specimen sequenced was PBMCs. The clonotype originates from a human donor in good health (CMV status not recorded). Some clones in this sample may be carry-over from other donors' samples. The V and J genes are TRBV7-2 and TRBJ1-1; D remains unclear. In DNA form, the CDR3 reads TGTGCCAGCAGCTTTTTGCGTAGGGCGGAGGAAGCTTTCTTT. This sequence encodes CASSFLRRAEEAFF. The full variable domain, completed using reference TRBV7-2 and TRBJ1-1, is GAGVSQSPSNKVTEKGKDVELRCDPISGHTALYWYRQSLGQGLEFLIYFQGNSAPDKSGLPSDRFSAERTGGSVSTLTIQRTQQEDSAVYLCASSFLRRAEEAFFGQGTRLTVV.